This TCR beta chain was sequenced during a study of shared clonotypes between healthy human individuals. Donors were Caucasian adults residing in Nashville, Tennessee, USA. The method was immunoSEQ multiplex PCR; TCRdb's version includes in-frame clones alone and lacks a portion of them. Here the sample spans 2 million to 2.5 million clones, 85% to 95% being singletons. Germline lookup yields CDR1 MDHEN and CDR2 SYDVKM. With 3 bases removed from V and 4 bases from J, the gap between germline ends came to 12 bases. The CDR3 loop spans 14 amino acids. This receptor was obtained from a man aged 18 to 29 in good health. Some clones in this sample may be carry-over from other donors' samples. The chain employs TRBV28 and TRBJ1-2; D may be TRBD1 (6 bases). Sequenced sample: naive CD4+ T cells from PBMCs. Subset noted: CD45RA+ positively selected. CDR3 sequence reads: CASSLTGAGYGYTF. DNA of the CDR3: TGTGCCAGCAGTTTGACGGGGGCCGGCTATGGCTACACCTTC.